Reported below is one TCR beta chain. What it recognizes is unknown. The data derive from a study of shared clonotypes between healthy human individuals. Findings and caveats of the study: In contrast to clonotypes shared by all four donors, non-shared clonotypes had lower generation probabilities.

CD8 cells regarded as naive lacked CD45RO, were positively chosen for CCR7, and omitted terminally differentiated effector memory CD45RA+ cells. The germline V gene encodes CDR1 MNHEY and CDR2 SMNVEV (reference sequence). V shed 3 bases and J 7 bases; nucleotides not matched to a gene: 3. The CDR3 runs 14 residues. Several immunoSEQ plates received, in even portions, the genomic DNA of each subset. TCRdb's copy holds only in-frame clones and misses some; the assay was immunoSEQ multiplex PCR. The sample contains approximately 1.9 million clones, over 85% of which appear only once. The clonotype comes from a man between 18 and 35 years old in good health. Some clones in this sample may be carry-over from other donors' samples. Specimen: naive CD8+ T cells from PBMCs. The chain recombines TRBV27 with TRBJ2-4; 10 nucleotides match TRBD2. For the CDR3, the DNA is TGTGCCAGCAGTTTGGCTAGCGGGAGTAACATTCAGTACTTC. It encodes CASSLASGSNIQYF.